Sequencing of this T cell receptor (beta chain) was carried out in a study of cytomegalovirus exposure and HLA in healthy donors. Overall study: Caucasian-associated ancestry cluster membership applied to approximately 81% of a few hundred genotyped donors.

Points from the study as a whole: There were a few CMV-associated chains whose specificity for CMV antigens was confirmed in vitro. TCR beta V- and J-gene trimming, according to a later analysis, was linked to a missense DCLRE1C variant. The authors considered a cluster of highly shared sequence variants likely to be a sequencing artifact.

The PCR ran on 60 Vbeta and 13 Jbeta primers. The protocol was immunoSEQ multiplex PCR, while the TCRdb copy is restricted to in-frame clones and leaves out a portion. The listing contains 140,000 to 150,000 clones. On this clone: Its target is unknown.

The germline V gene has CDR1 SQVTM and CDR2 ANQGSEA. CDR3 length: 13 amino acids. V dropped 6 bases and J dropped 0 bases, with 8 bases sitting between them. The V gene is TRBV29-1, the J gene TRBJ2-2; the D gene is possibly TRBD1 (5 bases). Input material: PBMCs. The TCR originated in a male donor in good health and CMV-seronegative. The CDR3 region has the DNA TGCAGCGTCGACAGATCGAACACCGGGGAGCTGTTTTTT. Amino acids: CSVDRSNTGELFF.